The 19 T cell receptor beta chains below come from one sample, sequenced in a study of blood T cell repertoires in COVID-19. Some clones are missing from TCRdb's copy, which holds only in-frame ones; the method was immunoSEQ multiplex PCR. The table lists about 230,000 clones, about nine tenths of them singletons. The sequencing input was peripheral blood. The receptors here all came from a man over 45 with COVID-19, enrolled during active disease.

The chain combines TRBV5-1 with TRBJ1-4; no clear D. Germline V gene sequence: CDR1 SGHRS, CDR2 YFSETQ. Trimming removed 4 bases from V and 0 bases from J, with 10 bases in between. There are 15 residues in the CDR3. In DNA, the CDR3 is TGCGCCAGCAGCCCCCGACTTGCAACTAATGAAAAACTGTTTTTT. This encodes CASSPRLATNEKLFF.

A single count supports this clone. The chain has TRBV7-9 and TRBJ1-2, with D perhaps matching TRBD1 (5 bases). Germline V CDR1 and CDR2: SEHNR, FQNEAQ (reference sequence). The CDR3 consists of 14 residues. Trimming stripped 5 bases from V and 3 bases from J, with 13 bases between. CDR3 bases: TGTGCCAGCAGCCGGGACCGGGGGGACTATGGCTACACCTTC. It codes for CASSRDRGDYGYTF. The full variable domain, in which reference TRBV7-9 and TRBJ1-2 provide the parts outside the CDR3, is DTGVSQNPRHKITKRGQNVTFRCDPISEHNRLYWYRQTLGQGPEFLTYFQNEAQLEKSRLLSDRFSAERPKGSFSTLEIQRTEQGDSAMYLCASSRDRGDYGYTFGSGTRLTVV.

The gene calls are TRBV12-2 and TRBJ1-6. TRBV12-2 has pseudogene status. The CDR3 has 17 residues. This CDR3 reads CASRPRSEGLDNSPLHF. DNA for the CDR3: TGTGCAAGTCGTCCACGGTCCGAGGGTTTGGATAATTCACCCCTCCACTTT.

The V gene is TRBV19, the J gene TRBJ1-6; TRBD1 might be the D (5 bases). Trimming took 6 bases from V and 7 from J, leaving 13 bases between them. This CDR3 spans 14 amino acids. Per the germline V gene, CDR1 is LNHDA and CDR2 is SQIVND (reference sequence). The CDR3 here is CASSNNRGNSPLHF. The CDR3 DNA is TGTGCCAGTAGCAATAATCGGGGGAATTCACCCCTCCACTTT.

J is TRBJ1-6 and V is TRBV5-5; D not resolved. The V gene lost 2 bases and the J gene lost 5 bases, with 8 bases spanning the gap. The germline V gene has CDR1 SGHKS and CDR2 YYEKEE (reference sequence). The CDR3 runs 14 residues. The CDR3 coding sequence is TGTGCCAGCAGCTTCACTCAGGATAATTCACCCCTCCACTTT. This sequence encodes CASSFTQDNSPLHF.

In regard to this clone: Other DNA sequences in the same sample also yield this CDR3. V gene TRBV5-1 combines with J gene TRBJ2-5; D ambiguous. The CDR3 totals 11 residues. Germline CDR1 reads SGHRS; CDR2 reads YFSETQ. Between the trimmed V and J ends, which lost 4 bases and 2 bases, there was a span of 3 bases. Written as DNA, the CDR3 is TGCGCCAGCAGCCAACAAGAGACCCAGTACTTC. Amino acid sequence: CASSQQETQYF.

The CDR3 loop is CASSRGGRTGYEQYF. The CDR3, as DNA: TGTGCCAGCTCCCGAGGAGGTCGGACGGGTTACGAGCAGTACTTC. The V and J genes are TRBV19 and TRBJ2-7, with D maybe TRBD2 (5 bases). V was trimmed by 9 bases and J by 4 bases, leaving 22 bases between them. The CDR3 spans 15 residues. Germline V CDR1 and CDR2: LNHDA, SQIVND (reference sequence).

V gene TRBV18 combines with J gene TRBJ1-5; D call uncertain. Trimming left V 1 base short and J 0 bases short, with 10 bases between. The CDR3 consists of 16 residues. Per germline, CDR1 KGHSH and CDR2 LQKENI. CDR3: CASSPQGRHSNQPQHF. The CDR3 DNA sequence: TGTGCCAGCTCACCACAAGGGAGGCATAGCAATCAGCCCCAGCATTTT.

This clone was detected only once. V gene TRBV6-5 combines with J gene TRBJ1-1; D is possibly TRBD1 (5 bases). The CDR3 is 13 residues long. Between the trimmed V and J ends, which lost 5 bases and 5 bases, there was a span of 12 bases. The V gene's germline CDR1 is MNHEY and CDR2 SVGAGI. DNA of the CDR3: TGTGCCAGCAGTCCCCGGGGGGGAACTGAAGCTTTCTTT. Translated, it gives CASSPRGGTEAFF.

CDR3: CASSPTPGTETYEQYF. The CDR3 nucleotides are TGTGCCAGCAGCCCTACCCCCGGGACAGAAACCTACGAGCAGTACTTC. J is TRBJ2-7 and V is TRBV28; 7 nucleotides agree with TRBD1. After removal of 6 bases from V and 2 bases from J, the junction contained 13 bases not matched to a gene. CDR3 length: 16 residues. Per germline, CDR1 MDHEN and CDR2 SYDVKM.

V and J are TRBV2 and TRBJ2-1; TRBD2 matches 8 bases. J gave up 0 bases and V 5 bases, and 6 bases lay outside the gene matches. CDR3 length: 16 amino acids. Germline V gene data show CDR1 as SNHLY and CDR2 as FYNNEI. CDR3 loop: CASSPLSGSSYNEQFF. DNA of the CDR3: TGTGCCAGCAGTCCTCTGAGCGGGAGCTCCTACAATGAGCAGTTCTTC.

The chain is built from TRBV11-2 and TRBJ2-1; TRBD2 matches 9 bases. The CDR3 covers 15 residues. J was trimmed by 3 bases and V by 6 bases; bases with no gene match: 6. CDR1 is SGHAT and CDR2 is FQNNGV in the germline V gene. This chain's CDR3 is CASRHIAGVYNEQFF. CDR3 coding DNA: TGTGCCAGCAGGCATATAGCGGGGGTCTACAATGAGCAGTTCTTC.

The CDR3 is CASSVFTSGAGTDTQYF. The CDR3 DNA sequence: TGTGCCAGCAGCGTATTCACTAGCGGGGCTGGCACAGATACGCAGTATTTT. The chain employs TRBV9 and TRBJ2-3; 10 nucleotides align to TRBD2. Per germline, CDR1 SGDLS and CDR2 YYNGEE. The CDR3 spans 17 residues. V lost 1 base, J lost 1 base, and 6 bases stayed unmatched.

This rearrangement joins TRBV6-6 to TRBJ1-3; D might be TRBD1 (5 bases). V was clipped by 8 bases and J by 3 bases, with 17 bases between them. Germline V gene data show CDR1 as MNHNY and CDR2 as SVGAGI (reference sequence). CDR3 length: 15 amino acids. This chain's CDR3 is CASCYMGGSGNTIYF. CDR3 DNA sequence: TGTGCCAGCTGCTACATGGGGGGTAGTGGAAACACCATATATTTT.

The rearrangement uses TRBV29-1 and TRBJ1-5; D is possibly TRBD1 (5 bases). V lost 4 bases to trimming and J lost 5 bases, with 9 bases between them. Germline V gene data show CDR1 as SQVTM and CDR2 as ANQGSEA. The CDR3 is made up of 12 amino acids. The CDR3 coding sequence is TGCAGCGTTGCTGACAGTGATCAGCCCCAGCATTTT. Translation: CSVADSDQPQHF.

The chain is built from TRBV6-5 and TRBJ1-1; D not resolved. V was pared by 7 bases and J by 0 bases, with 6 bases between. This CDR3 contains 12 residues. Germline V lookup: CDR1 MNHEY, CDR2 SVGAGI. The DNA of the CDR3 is TGTGCCAGCATCTTTATGAACACTGAAGCTTTCTTT. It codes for CASIFMNTEAFF.

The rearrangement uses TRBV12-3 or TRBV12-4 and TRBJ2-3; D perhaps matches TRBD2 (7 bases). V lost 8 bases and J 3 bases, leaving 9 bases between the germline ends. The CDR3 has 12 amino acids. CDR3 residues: CASRGATDTQYF. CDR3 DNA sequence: TGTGCCAGCCGGGGGGCTACAGATACGCAGTATTTT.

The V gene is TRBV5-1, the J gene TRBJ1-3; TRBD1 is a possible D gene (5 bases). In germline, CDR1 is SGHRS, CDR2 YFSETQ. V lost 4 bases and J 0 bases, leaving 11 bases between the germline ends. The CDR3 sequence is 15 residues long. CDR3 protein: CASSPRGGSGNTIYF. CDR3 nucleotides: TGCGCCAGCAGCCCCCGCGGGGGCTCTGGAAACACCATATATTTT.

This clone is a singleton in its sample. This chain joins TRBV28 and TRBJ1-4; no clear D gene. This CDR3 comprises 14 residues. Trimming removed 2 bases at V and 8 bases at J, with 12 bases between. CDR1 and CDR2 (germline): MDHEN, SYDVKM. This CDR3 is CASSLIRRREKLFF. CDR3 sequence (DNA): TGTGCCAGCAGTTTAATCCGTCGGAGAGAAAAACTGTTTTTT.